The clone carrying this T cell receptor beta chain was found many times. Since the library was made to target alpha chains, this beta chain is a stray read and its abundance is not meaningful. Trimming took 3 bases from V and 4 from J; bases not matched to a gene: 5. The germline V gene encodes CDR1 SQVTM and CDR2 ANQGSEA. This CDR3 comprises 13 residues. This specimen belongs to a study of spatial heterogeneity in lung cancer. MiXCR was run by TCRdb on the 5' RACE reads, yielding one entry per CDR3 protein. Of roughly 10,000 distinct CDR3 sequences listed, roughly 6.3% are singletons. The time point here: sample taken at primary tumor resection. Sequencing covered unsorted whole RNA taken from tumor, nontumor lung or frozen PBMC.

This sequence was found in a male donor with early-stage non-small cell lung cancer. This chain uses TRBV29-1 with TRBJ2-5; the match to TRBD1 covers 7 bases. Sequencing used PBMCs, obtained at surgery. CDR3 nucleotide sequence: TGCAGCGTTGATTTTACAGGGGTAGAGACCCAGTACTTC. Its protein is CSVDFTGVETQYF.